Listed here are 28 T cell receptor beta chains from one sample, sequenced in a study of T cell changes during pregnancy in multiple sclerosis. Measured with immunoSEQ multiplex PCR; TCRdb has only the in-frame clones, and not every one. Found here are some 30,000 clones, approximately 90% of them singletons; the top ten hold roughly 11%. The sample here was CD8+ T cells from peripheral blood mononuclear cells, taken in the third trimester of pregnancy. The receptor source for this set is a female donor with multiple sclerosis, enrolled in a pregnancy study.

The chain is built from TRBV7-3 and TRBJ2-7; D is uncertain. The V end lost 3 bases, the J end lost 1 base, and 7 bases lay between the germline ends. The CDR3 is 13 residues long. Germline V lookup: CDR1 SGHTA, CDR2 FQGTGA. The DNA for the CDR3 is TGTGCCAGCAGCTTGGGCAGATCCTACGAGCAGTACTTC. This translates into CASSLGRSYEQYF. Supplemented by reference TRBV7-3 and TRBJ2-7, the full variable domain reads GAGVSQTPSNKVTEKGKYVELRCDPISGHTALYWYRQSLGQGPEFLIYFQGTGAADDSGLPNDRFFAVRPEGSVSTLKIQRTERGDSAVYLCASSLGRSYEQYFGPGTRLTVT.

The rearrangement links TRBV28 to TRBJ2-7; 7 bases are a match to TRBD2. The CDR3 loop spans 14 amino acids. Germline V lookup: CDR1 MDHEN, CDR2 SYDVKM. The trim removed 4 bases at V and 3 bases at J, leaving 6 bases unmatched. CDR3 loop: CASSSSSGGYEQYF. CDR3 bases: TGTGCCAGCAGTTCCTCCTCGGGAGGCTACGAGCAGTACTTC. Looking up the rest from reference TRBV28 and TRBJ2-7 gives the full variable domain: DVKVTQSSRYLVKRTGEKVFLECVQDMDHENMFWYRQDPGLGLRLIYFSYDVKMKEKGDIPEGYSVSREKKERFSLILESASTNQTSMYLCASSSSSGGYEQYFGPGTRLTVT.

The rearrangement joins TRBV28 to TRBJ2-1; perhaps TRBD1 as D (5 bases). The CDR3 has 15 residues. The ends were cut back, 3 bases at V and 0 bases at J, with 9 bases in the middle. CDR1 and CDR2 from the germline V gene are MDHEN and SYDVKM. CDR3 protein: CASSFEGDSYNEQFF. CDR3 nucleotide sequence: TGTGCCAGCAGTTTCGAAGGGGACTCCTACAATGAGCAGTTCTTC.

The chain has TRBV30 and TRBJ2-7; TRBD2 is a possible D gene (6 bases). Trimming shortened V by 1 base and J by 5 bases, and 18 bases separated the two germline ends. This CDR3 is 15 amino acids long. CDR1 GTSNPN and CDR2 SVGIG come from the germline V gene (reference sequence). Here the CDR3 reads CAWSDRTASDHEQYF. Here the CDR3 DNA reads TGTGCCTGGAGTGATAGAACGGCTAGCGATCACGAGCAGTACTTC.

Here the CDR3 reads CASSLRQGLTDTQYF. The CDR3 DNA reads TGTGCCAGCAGCTTGCGACAGGGGTTAACAGATACGCAGTATTTT. The V gene is TRBV5-4, the J gene TRBJ2-3, with 8 positions matching TRBD1. The CDR3 is made up of 15 amino acids. The germline V gene has CDR1 SGHNT and CDR2 YYREEE (reference sequence). V dropped 1 base and J dropped 3; count of bases not matched to a gene: 4.

This chain uses TRBV9 with TRBJ2-6; 8 bases align to TRBD2. This CDR3 contains 20 residues. With 0 bases clipped from V and 0 bases from J, the junction kept 11 bases outside the gene matches. Looked up from germline, CDR1 is SGDLS and CDR2 is YYNGEE. CDR3 coding DNA: TGTGCCAGCAGCGTAGGAGATACGGGGGGGCACGGCTCTGGGGCCAACGTCCTGACTTTC. Translating gives CASSVGDTGGHGSGANVLTF.

The genes are TRBV25-1 and TRBJ2-2; D is unclear. Germline CDR1 is MGHDK and CDR2 is SYGVNS. With 6 bases removed from V and 6 bases from J, the gap between germline ends came to 8 bases. The CDR3 is 12 amino acids. The CDR3 here is CASSRLAGELFF. In DNA form, the CDR3 reads TGTGCCAGCAGCCGGCTAGCCGGGGAGCTGTTTTTT.

J is TRBJ2-2 and V is TRBV25-1, with D unresolved. Trimming left V 5 bases short and J 6 bases short, with 10 bases between. CDR3 length: 13 amino acids. Germline-derived CDR1 and CDR2 are MGHDK and SYGVNS. This chain's CDR3 is CASSPGGSGELFF. The CDR3 DNA reads TGTGCCAGCAGTCCCGGTGGTTCCGGGGAGCTGTTTTTT.

This clone was seen ten or more times. The rearrangement joins TRBV27 to TRBJ1-1; D may be TRBD1 (6 bases). Germline loops: CDR1 MNHEY, CDR2 SMNVEV (reference sequence). The CDR3 consists of 14 residues. Trimming took 3 bases from V and 4 from J, leaving 12 bases between them. This chain's CDR3 is CASSLVRGSTEAFF. In DNA, the CDR3 is TGTGCCAGCAGTTTGGTGAGGGGGAGCACTGAAGCTTTCTTT.

Note on this clone: The identical CDR3 is also encoded by other nucleotide sequences in the sample. The rearrangement links TRBV2 to TRBJ1-2, with TRBD1 matching 7 bases. The V segment lost 3 bases and the J segment 0 bases; nucleotides outside the gene matches: 1. CDR3 length: 14 amino acids. Germline V gives CDR1 SNHLY, CDR2 FYNNEI. For the CDR3, the DNA is TGTGCCAGCAGTGAGGACAGGACTAACTATGGCTACACCTTC. Translating it yields CASSEDRTNYGYTF. The variable domain in full, with the rest retrieved from reference TRBV2 and TRBJ1-2, is EPEVTQTPSHQVTQMGQEVILRCVPISNHLYFYWYRQILGQKVEFLVSFYNNEISEKSEIFDDQFSVERPDGSNFTLKIRSTKLEDSAMYFCASSEDRTNYGYTFGSGTRLTVV.

CDR3 nucleotide sequence: TGTGCCAGTATGGGGACTAGCGGGGAAACTCCCAATGAGCAGTTCTTC. Protein sequence: CASMGTSGETPNEQFF. This rearrangement joins TRBV19 to TRBJ2-1; 13 nucleotides line up with TRBD2. J was trimmed by 6 bases and V by 7 bases; bases with no gene match: 9. CDR3 length equals 16 residues. Per the germline V gene, CDR1 is LNHDA and CDR2 is SQIVND (reference sequence).

The rearrangement links TRBV7-2 to TRBJ2-1; unclear D gene. Looked up from germline, CDR1 is SGHTA and CDR2 is FQGNSA. Trimming took off 0 bases at V and 5 bases at J, with 5 bases between the two ends. The CDR3 runs 13 residues. The CDR3 loop is CASSLASDNEQFF. The CDR3 DNA sequence: TGTGCCAGCAGCTTAGCCAGTGACAATGAGCAGTTCTTC.

The chain links TRBV27 to TRBJ2-5; 8 bases align to TRBD2. Trimming took 8 bases from V and 7 from J; bases not matched to a gene: 12. CDR3 length: 14 amino acids. Germline V gene sequence: CDR1 MNHEY, CDR2 SMNVEV (reference sequence). CDR3 residues: CASWPGLGLGTQYF. The CDR3 DNA reads as TGTGCCAGCTGGCCGGGACTAGGTCTGGGGACCCAGTACTTC.

The V and J genes are TRBV7-6 and TRBJ2-7; D ambiguous. This CDR3 spans 15 amino acids. The V gene lost 1 base and the J gene lost 2 bases, with 12 bases spanning the gap. Germline CDR1 reads SGHVS; CDR2 reads FNYEAQ. Here the CDR3 DNA reads TGTGCCAGCAGCTTAGGCCCAGGTCTGACCTACGAGCAGTACTTC. This codes for CASSLGPGLTYEQYF.

The chain couples TRBV7-6 to TRBJ1-1, with TRBD1 as a possible D gene (5 bases). The V gene lost 5 bases and the J gene lost 1 base, with 14 bases spanning the gap. Germline V gene data show CDR1 as SGHVS and CDR2 as FNYEAQ. CDR3 length equals 15 residues. The CDR3 spells CASSPGGGWNTEAFF. The DNA for the CDR3 is TGTGCCAGCAGCCCTGGCGGGGGTTGGAACACTGAAGCTTTCTTT.

This sequence joins TRBV30 and TRBJ1-1; D ambiguous. The germline V gene encodes CDR1 GTSNPN and CDR2 SVGIG (reference sequence). This CDR3 is 12 amino acids long. V gave up 0 bases and J gave up 8 bases, with 10 bases separating them. CDR3 DNA sequence: TGTGCCTGGAGTGTACGGAACAGCGAAGCTTTCTTT. Translated: CAWSVRNSEAFF.

The chain links TRBV7-9 to TRBJ2-7; 10 bases line up with TRBD2. CDR3 length equals 15 residues. The trim removed 5 bases at V and 7 bases at J, leaving 11 bases unmatched. CDR1 and CDR2 (germline): SEHNR, FQNEAQ (reference sequence). The CDR3 sequence is CASSAKASGSREQYF. In nucleotides, the CDR3 is TGTGCCAGCAGCGCAAAGGCTAGCGGGAGTCGGGAGCAGTACTTC.

The rearrangement links TRBV14 to TRBJ2-3; 9 nucleotides agree with TRBD1. The CDR3 length is 15 residues. V was pared by 4 bases and J by 7 bases, with 9 bases of the junction left unmatched. Germline values: CDR1 SGHDN, CDR2 FVKESK. The CDR3 DNA reads TGTGCCAGCAGCCCTGGGACAGGGCCACTCTATACGCAGTATTTT. It yields the protein CASSPGTGPLYTQYF.

The chain employs TRBV7-9 and TRBJ1-1, with D unclear. The CDR3 runs 12 residues. Germline lookup yields CDR1 SEHNR and CDR2 FQNEAQ (reference sequence). V was clipped by 5 bases and J by 8 bases, with 12 bases between them. The CDR3 spells CASSGQTAEAFF. The DNA of the CDR3 is TGTGCCAGCAGCGGGCAAACGGCCGAAGCTTTCTTT.

This chain links TRBV19 with TRBJ1-5; D not resolved. Trimming removed 9 bases at V and 0 bases at J, with 6 bases between. The CDR3 is made up of 12 amino acids. Looked up from germline, CDR1 is LNHDA and CDR2 is SQIVND (reference sequence). CDR3 amino acids: CASADSNQPQHF. CDR3 in DNA: TGTGCCAGCGCGGATAGCAATCAGCCCCAGCATTTT.

The rearrangement links TRBV9 to TRBJ1-1, with a tentative D call TRBD1 (6 bases). The CDR3 has 16 residues. V lost 4 bases to trimming and J lost 1 base, with 17 bases between them. Germline V gene data show CDR1 as SGDLS and CDR2 as YYNGEE. This CDR3 reads CASSPPRGQPNTEAFF. The CDR3 nucleotides read TGTGCCAGCAGCCCCCCACGCGGACAGCCGAACACTGAAGCTTTCTTT.

The genes are TRBV7-2 and TRBJ2-2, with 14 bases aligning to TRBD2. V lost 4 bases to trimming and J lost 1 base; unmatched junction nucleotides: 2. From germline, CDR1 is SGHTA and CDR2 FQGNSA. The CDR3 loop spans 17 amino acids. CDR3 in DNA: TGTGCCAGCAGCTCGGGACTAGCGGGAGTGAACACCGGGGAGCTGTTTTTT. Residues: CASSSGLAGVNTGELFF.

V usage is TRBV18 and J usage is TRBJ2-3; D gene unclear. The length of the CDR3 is 13 residues. The germline gives CDR1 KGHSH, CDR2 LQKENI. V lost 2 bases and J 2 bases, leaving 5 bases between the germline ends. This CDR3 is CASSPATTDTQYF. The CDR3 DNA follows: TGTGCCAGCTCACCAGCTACCACAGATACGCAGTATTTT.

This clone is a singleton in its sample. The chain joins TRBV27 to TRBJ2-7; the D gene is possibly TRBD2 (5 bases). Germline CDR1 reads MNHEY; CDR2 reads SMNVEV (reference sequence). The CDR3 consists of 12 residues. V lost 6 bases, J lost 3 bases, and 9 bases lay in between. CDR3 sequence reads: CASRSGYYEQYF. CDR3 DNA: TGTGCCAGCAGGAGCGGATACTACGAGCAGTACTTC.

This sequence joins TRBV7-8 and TRBJ2-7, with 9 bases lining up with TRBD2. V shed 4 bases and J 10 bases; nucleotides not matched to a gene: 14. Germline CDR1 is SGHVS and CDR2 is FQNEAQ. The CDR3 totals 15 residues. Written as DNA, the CDR3 is TGTGCCAGCAGCTCCGTATGGGGGCGGGGGGGTTACCAGTACTTC. Protein sequence: CASSSVWGRGGYQYF.

The chain is built from TRBV4-2 and TRBJ1-5; D not resolved. Germline-derived CDR1 and CDR2 are LGHNA and YNFKEQ. V was shortened by 0 bases and J by 0 bases, with 9 bases between the two germline ends. This CDR3 has 16 residues. The CDR3 loop reads CASSQDVANSNQPQHF. CDR3 bases: TGTGCCAGCAGCCAAGATGTGGCCAATAGCAATCAGCCCCAGCATTTT.

The rearrangement joins TRBV19 to TRBJ1-1; D possibly corresponds to TRBD1 (6 bases). The CDR3 has 16 amino acids. Germline loops: CDR1 LNHDA, CDR2 SQIVND (reference sequence). The germline V and J ends were trimmed by 6 bases and 2 bases, with 19 bases remaining between them. The CDR3 nucleotides are TGTGCCAGTAGCATAATTCCGGGACACACCAACACTGAAGCTTTCTTT. It encodes CASSIIPGHTNTEAFF. The full variable domain, in which reference TRBV19 and TRBJ1-1 provide the parts outside the CDR3, is DGGITQSPKYLFRKEGQNVTLSCEQNLNHDAMYWYRQDPGQGLRLIYYSQIVNDFQKGDIAEGYSVSREKKESFPLTVTSAQKNPTAFYLCASSIIPGHTNTEAFFGQGTRLTVV.

The J gene is TRBJ1-6, the V gene TRBV18, with 7 bases aligning to TRBD1. CDR1 is KGHSH and CDR2 is LQKENI in the germline V gene. V shed 3 bases, J shed 10 bases, and the junction held 9 bases outside the gene matches. The CDR3 has 15 residues. The CDR3 is CASSPKEGAGSPLHF. Written as DNA, the CDR3 is TGTGCCAGCTCACCCAAGGAGGGGGCAGGATCACCCCTCCACTTT.